The 7 T cell receptor beta chains below were found in one sample sequenced in a study of blood T cells in healthy people across ages. Then a second PCR, running about 6 to 12 cycles, was carried out with a sample-barcoded 5' primer and a J-beta primer mix. MiXCR, applied by TCRdb to the 5' RACE reads, yields one record per CDR3 protein. Among approximately 800,000 distinct CDR3 sequences, around three fifths were seen once, and the ten largest hold roughly 26%. Sequencing used blood. The source is a man aged 35-49 years in good health.

The rearrangement uses TRBV29-1 and TRBJ2-4, with D perhaps TRBD1 (5 bases). Deletions cut 6 bases from V and 2 bases from J, with 11 bases between. The CDR3 has 13 amino acids. Germline values: CDR1 SQVTM, CDR2 ANQGSEA. CDR3 sequence: CSVVTGPKNIQYF. CDR3 sequence (DNA): TGCAGCGTGGTAACAGGTCCCAAAAACATTCAGTACTTC.

This clonotype occurred a few times. V is TRBV20-1 and J is TRBJ2-1, with a weak D call TRBD1 (6 bases). The CDR3 length is 13 residues. Per germline, CDR1 DFQATT and CDR2 SNEGSKA (reference sequence). Trimming removed 8 bases from V and 7 bases from J, with 18 bases in between. The CDR3 sequence is CSLGGSYLNEQFF. CDR3 sequence (DNA): TGCAGTCTTGGGGGCTCCTATTTGAATGAGCAGTTCTTC.

The chain uses TRBV14 and TRBJ1-1; unclear D gene. The ends were cut back, 1 base at V and 0 bases at J, with 12 bases in the middle. Germline V gene data show CDR1 as SGHDN and CDR2 as FVKESK. This CDR3 has 16 residues. The CDR3 DNA is TGTGCCAGCAGCCAAGCTTATGGGGATATGAACACTGAAGCTTTCTTT. As protein: CASSQAYGDMNTEAFF.

This chain connects TRBV4-3 to TRBJ2-3, with D tentatively TRBD1 (8 bases). This CDR3 contains 15 residues. CDR1 is LGHNA, CDR2 YSLEER, per germline. The germline V and J ends were trimmed by 8 bases and 0 bases, with 15 bases remaining between them. The CDR3 sequence: CASSTGGASTDTQYF. The CDR3 bases are TGCGCCAGCTCAACAGGGGGGGCTAGCACAGATACGCAGTATTTT.

The rearrangement joins TRBV5-1 to TRBJ1-1; 10 bases are shared with TRBD1. In germline, CDR1 is SGHRS, CDR2 YFSETQ. The V segment lost 4 bases and the J segment 10 bases; nucleotides outside the gene matches: 10. The CDR3 is made up of 14 amino acids. The CDR3 DNA reads TGCGCCAGCAGCCCCGGGACAGGGGAAGGGGGAGCTTTCTTT. Protein product: CASSPGTGEGGAFF.

The chain carries TRBV7-3 and TRBJ2-1; D possibly corresponds to TRBD2 (6 bases). CDR3 length: 15 residues. V dropped 5 bases and J dropped 2 bases, with 13 bases sitting between them. The germline V gene encodes CDR1 SGHTA and CDR2 FQGTGA. Written as DNA, the CDR3 is TGTGCCAGCAGCCTCGGAGGGGTTCCCTACAATGAGCAGTTCTTC. Its translation is CASSLGGVPYNEQFF.

The chain combines TRBV3-1 with TRBJ1-2; D uncertain. Germline values: CDR1 LGHDT, CDR2 YNNKEL (reference sequence). The CDR3 loop spans 14 amino acids. Trimming took 3 bases from V and 4 from J, leaving 12 bases between them. The CDR3 loop reads CASSHDTPSYGYTF. CDR3 nucleotide sequence: TGTGCCAGCAGCCATGACACCCCAAGCTATGGCTACACCTTC.